The entry below gives a single TCR beta chain sequence along with its context. Its target antigen remains unknown. Per-base qualities were not stored, and no clone one base away is much larger. Whole blood was collected in K2EDTA tubes by collaborating institutions according to the institutions' own protocols. For TCRbeta analysis, collaborators shipped samples in one of three forms: frozen whole blood, isolated PBMCs, or DNA extracted from either of those sample types. The sample is drawn from a study of blood T cell repertoires in COVID-19 (dated by TCRdb to 2020 to 2021). A note on the overall study: The collaborator samples originated in the United States, Italy and Spain and spanned the acute and convalescent phases of COVID-19. Deeply sampled blood TCRbeta repertoires from subjects exposed to, actively infected with, or recovered from COVID-19 were included in the dataset. Samples came from the ongoing ImmuneRACE study (first 160 participants) plus 1,254 subjects from 6 global collaborators. Nearly every sample came with metadata listing a de-identified subject ID, COVID-19 status, age in years and sex. A freely available public database, intended as a resource for researchers studying the immune response to SARS-CoV-2, is where the repertoires were released. Where available, HLA class I and class II types were taken from metadata supplied by the sample provider and were not determined by assay-based typing. The prospective study material was composed of cDNA or gDNA derived from T cells, B-cell-depleted T cells, or PBMCs. What the work shows at the level of the full study, not this receptor alone: The quantity of clinical and demographic metadata differed by source and by participant and was supplied without curation.

TCRbeta CDR3 regions were amplified from genomic DNA by means of the immunoSEQ Assay, a bias-controlled multiplex PCR. From the authors' description of their analysis: The number of nucleated cells in each sample was estimated by amplification of reference gene primers within the assay. To quantify the absolute abundance of each unique TCRbeta CDR3 rearrangement, sequence reads were collapsed and filtered. Productive Simpson clonality was computed per sample as the square root of Simpson's diversity index over productive rearrangements. The source is immuneACCESS, and TCRdb retained only in-frame sequences with V and J called. Part of the clones is not carried over; for the studies checked, unresolved V genes explain less than half of this, and the remainder is unexplained. Clone size and the V and J calls come from that table; the DNA yielded D and trimming. Across this sample there are 75,000 or so clones, with approximately 88% seen only once. The ten largest clones take up about 27% of the sample.

The germline V gene provides CDR1 MNHEY and CDR2 SVGAGI. Trimming at the junction amounts to 6 bases on V and 1 base on J, and the germline ends lie 10 bases apart. The CDR3 contains 13 residues, cysteine and phenylalanine counted. The DNA shown is the 39-base CDR3, in frame from base 1. This receptor was obtained from a man aged 50 to 60 with acute or convalescent COVID-19. Recombination connected TRBV6-5 to TRBJ2-7; the D segment could be TRBD2, given 6 matching bases. Sequences were obtained from peripheral blood. The nucleotide sequence is given as TGTGCCAGCAGGGCAGGGACTTCCTACGAGCAGTACTTC. It encodes CASRAGTSYEQYF.